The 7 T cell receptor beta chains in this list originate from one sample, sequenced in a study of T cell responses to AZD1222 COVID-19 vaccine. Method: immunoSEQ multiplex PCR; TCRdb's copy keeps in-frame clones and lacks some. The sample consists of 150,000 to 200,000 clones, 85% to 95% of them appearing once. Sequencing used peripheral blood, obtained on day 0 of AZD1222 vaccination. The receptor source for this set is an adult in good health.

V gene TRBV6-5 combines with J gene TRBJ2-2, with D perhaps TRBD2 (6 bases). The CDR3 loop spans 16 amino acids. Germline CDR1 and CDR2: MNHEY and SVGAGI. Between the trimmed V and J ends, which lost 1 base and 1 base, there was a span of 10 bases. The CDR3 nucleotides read TGTGCCAGCAGTTACTATGGACTAAAGAACACCGGGGAGCTGTTTTTT. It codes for CASSYYGLKNTGELFF.

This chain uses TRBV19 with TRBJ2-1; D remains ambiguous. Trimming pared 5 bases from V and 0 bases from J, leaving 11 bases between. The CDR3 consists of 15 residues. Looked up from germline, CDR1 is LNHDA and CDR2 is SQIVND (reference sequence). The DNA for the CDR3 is TGTGCCAGTAGTCGCGTTACGAGCTCCTACAATGAGCAGTTCTTC. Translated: CASSRVTSSYNEQFF. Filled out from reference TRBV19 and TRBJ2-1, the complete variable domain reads DGGITQSPKYLFRKEGQNVTLSCEQNLNHDAMYWYRQDPGQGLRLIYYSQIVNDFQKGDIAEGYSVSREKKESFPLTVTSAQKNPTAFYLCASSRVTSSYNEQFFGPGTRLTVL.

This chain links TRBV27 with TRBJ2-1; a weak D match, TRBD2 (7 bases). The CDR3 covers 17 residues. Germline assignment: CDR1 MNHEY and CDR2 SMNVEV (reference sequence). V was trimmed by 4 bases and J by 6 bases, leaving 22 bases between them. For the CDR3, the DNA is TGTGCCAGCAGTTCCCGGGGGGCAGCCCTGTCCACCAATGAGCAGTTCTTC. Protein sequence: CASSSRGAALSTNEQFF.

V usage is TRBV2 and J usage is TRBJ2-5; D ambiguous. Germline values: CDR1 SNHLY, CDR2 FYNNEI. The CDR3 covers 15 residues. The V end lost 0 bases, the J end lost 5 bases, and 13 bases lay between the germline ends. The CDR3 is CASSEASGGRETQYF. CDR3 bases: TGTGCCAGCAGTGAAGCGTCGGGTGGCCGGGAGACCCAGTACTTC.

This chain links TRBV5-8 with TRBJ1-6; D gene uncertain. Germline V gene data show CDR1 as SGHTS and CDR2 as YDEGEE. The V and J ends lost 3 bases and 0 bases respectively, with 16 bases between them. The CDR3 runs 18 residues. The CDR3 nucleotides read TGTGCCAGCAGCTCCCACTCAGGATACATCTCCTATAATTCACCCCTCCACTTT. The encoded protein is CASSSHSGYISYNSPLHF.

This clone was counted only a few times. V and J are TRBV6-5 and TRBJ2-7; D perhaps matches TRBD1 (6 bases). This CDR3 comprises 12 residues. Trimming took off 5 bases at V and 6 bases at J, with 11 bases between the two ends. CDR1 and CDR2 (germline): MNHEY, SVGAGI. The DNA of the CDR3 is TGTGCCAGCAGTATGGACAGTGTCGAGCAGTACTTC. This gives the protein CASSMDSVEQYF.

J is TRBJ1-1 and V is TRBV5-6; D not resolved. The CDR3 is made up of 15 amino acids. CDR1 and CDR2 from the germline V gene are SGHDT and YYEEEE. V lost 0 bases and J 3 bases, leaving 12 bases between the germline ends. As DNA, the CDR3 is TGTGCCAGCAGCTTGGAAAGAAAAGGAGACACTGAAGCTTTCTTT. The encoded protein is CASSLERKGDTEAFF.